These 17 T cell receptor beta chains share one sample of origin, sequenced in a study of T cell responses to AZD1222 COVID-19 vaccine. Some clones are missing from TCRdb's copy, which holds only in-frame ones; the method was immunoSEQ multiplex PCR. The sample has 95,000 to 150,000 clones, 92% seen once. Material: peripheral blood, obtained on day 0 of AZD1222 vaccination. Receptors were obtained from an adult in good health.

The CDR3 loop is CATPYGPGPGELFF. The CDR3 DNA reads TGTGCCACCCCGTACGGTCCCGGTCCCGGGGAGCTGTTTTTT. The V call is TRBV15, the J call TRBJ2-2; D is unresolved. CDR3 length: 14 amino acids. The V and J ends lost 8 bases and 6 bases respectively, with 16 bases between them. Looked up from germline, CDR1 is LNHNV and CDR2 is YYDKDF (reference sequence). Filled out from reference TRBV15 and TRBJ2-2, the complete variable domain reads DAMVIQNPRYQVTQFGKPVTLSCSQTLNHNVMYWYQQKSSQAPKLLFHYYDKDFNNEADTPDNFQSRRPNTSFCFLDIRSPGLGDTAMYLCATPYGPGPGELFFGEGSRLTVL.

V is TRBV25-1 and J is TRBJ2-1; no definite D call. V was cut by 8 bases and J by 10 bases, with 12 bases left in between. CDR1 is MGHDK and CDR2 is SYGVNS in the germline V gene. The CDR3 runs to 11 residues. The CDR3 nucleotides read TGTGCCAGCCAAGCCGCACTGGAGCAGTTCTTC. This sequence encodes CASQAALEQFF.

The V and J genes are TRBV5-5 and TRBJ1-5; D perhaps matches TRBD1 (5 bases). V gave up 3 bases and J gave up 3 bases, with 10 bases separating them. The length of the CDR3 is 14 residues. Germline lookup yields CDR1 SGHKS and CDR2 YYEKEE (reference sequence). Here the CDR3 DNA reads TGTGCCAGCAGCTCGGGACTTTACAATCAGCCCCAGCATTTT. Translation gives CASSSGLYNQPQHF.

The chain links TRBV4-1 to TRBJ1-1, with D uncertain. The CDR3 covers 13 residues. Germline CDR1 is MGHRA and CDR2 is YSYEKL. Trimming pared 4 bases from V and 6 bases from J, leaving 12 bases between. The CDR3 loop reads CASSPVLLAEAFF. CDR3 bases: TGCGCCAGCAGCCCCGTATTATTAGCTGAAGCTTTCTTT.

The genes are TRBV10-3 and TRBJ1-2; possibly TRBD1 for D (6 bases). Trimming took 2 bases from V and 5 from J, leaving 15 bases between them. Germline values: CDR1 ENHRY, CDR2 SYGVKD. The CDR3 has 15 amino acids. The CDR3 reads CAISELGQFPYGYTF. As DNA, the CDR3 is TGTGCCATCAGTGAGCTAGGACAGTTCCCTTATGGCTACACCTTC.

The DNA of the CDR3 is TGTGCCAGCAGCGTAGAGGTCCGAGGGGGGTACGGAAACACCATATATTTT. Translated, it gives CASSVEVRGGYGNTIYF. V gene TRBV9 combines with J gene TRBJ1-3; D may be TRBD1 (6 bases). Germline CDR1 SGDLS, CDR2 YYNGEE. With 0 bases removed from V and 4 bases from J, the gap between germline ends came to 17 bases. The CDR3 is 17 residues long.

The chain combines TRBV11-2 with TRBJ1-1; D ambiguous. Trimming took off 5 bases at V and 0 bases at J, with 7 bases between the two ends. The CDR3 extends over 13 amino acids. CDR1 SGHAT and CDR2 FQNNGV come from the germline V gene. The CDR3 DNA is TGTGCCAGCAGCCTACAGCTGAACACTGAAGCTTTCTTT. Translated, it gives CASSLQLNTEAFF.

The chain has TRBV4-1 and TRBJ2-2; tentative D call: TRBD1 (6 bases). CDR1 and CDR2 from the germline V gene are MGHRA and YSYEKL. The CDR3 is made up of 16 amino acids. Deletions cut 0 bases from V and 4 bases from J, with 12 bases between. CDR3 sequence: CASSQEYAGATGELFF. CDR3 DNA: TGCGCCAGCAGCCAAGAGTATGCAGGGGCCACCGGGGAGCTGTTTTTT.

J is TRBJ1-5 and V is TRBV18, with a possible D match to TRBD1 (5 bases). Germline CDR1 KGHSH, CDR2 LQKENI. V lost 6 bases and J lost 1, with 10 bases in between. The CDR3 contains 14 residues. The CDR3 region has the DNA TGTGCCAGCTCCGGGACCAAGAGCAATCAGCCCCAGCATTTT. This translates into CASSGTKSNQPQHF. Variable domain in full (rest from reference TRBV18 and TRBJ1-5): NAGVMQNPRHLVRRRGQEARLRCSPMKGHSHVYWYRQLPEEGLKFMVYLQKENIIDESGMPKERFSAEFPKEGPSILRIQQVVRGDSAAYFCASSGTKSNQPQHFGDGTRLSIL.

The rearrangement uses TRBV7-2 and TRBJ2-3; 9 positions agree with TRBD1. From germline, CDR1 is SGHTA and CDR2 FQGNSA. The junction had 1 base not matched to a gene; V was cut back by 3 bases and J by 3 bases. This CDR3 comprises 14 residues. CDR3 DNA: TGTGCCAGCAGCTTCGGGACAGGGACAGATACGCAGTATTTT. This sequence encodes CASSFGTGTDTQYF. Variable domain in full (rest from reference TRBV7-2 and TRBJ2-3): GAGVSQSPSNKVTEKGKDVELRCDPISGHTALYWYRQSLGQGLEFLIYFQGNSAPDKSGLPSDRFSAERTGGSVSTLTIQRTQQEDSAVYLCASSFGTGTDTQYFGPGTRLTVL.

V usage is TRBV2 and J usage is TRBJ2-3; 10 bases fit TRBD2. The germline CDR1 and CDR2 sequences are SNHLY and FYNNEI. V lost 5 bases and J lost 4; bases outside the gene matches: 6. This CDR3 has 15 amino acids. CDR3 in DNA: TGTGCCAGCAGTTGGACTAGCGGAACAGCAGATACGCAGTATTTT. Its protein product is CASSWTSGTADTQYF.

The chain employs TRBV19 and TRBJ1-1, with a possible D match to TRBD1 (5 bases). Germline lookup yields CDR1 LNHDA and CDR2 SQIVND (reference sequence). CDR3 size: 14 residues. Trimming removed 1 base at V and 5 bases at J, with 11 bases between. CDR3 residues: CASSIVSWGTEAFF. The CDR3 nucleotides are TGTGCCAGTAGTATAGTTTCATGGGGGACTGAAGCTTTCTTT.

The chain employs TRBV27 and TRBJ1-3; TRBD1 aligns across 9 bases. The germline CDR1 and CDR2 sequences are MNHEY and SMNVEV (reference sequence). The V segment lost 3 bases and the J segment 3 bases; nucleotides outside the gene matches: 6. This CDR3 has 16 amino acids. As DNA, the CDR3 is TGTGCCAGCAGTTTCTCCGGGACAGGGAATGGAAACACCATATATTTT. Translated, it gives CASSFSGTGNGNTIYF.

The gene calls are TRBV3-1 (or the pseudogene TRBV3-2) and TRBJ2-2; D remains unclear. The CDR3 consists of 15 residues. The ends were cut back, 3 bases at V and 4 bases at J, with 12 bases in the middle. CDR1 is LGHDT, CDR2 YNNKEL, per germline (reference sequence). CDR3 sequence: CASSHRLTVTGELFF. For the CDR3, the DNA is TGTGCCAGCAGCCATCGACTGACGGTCACCGGGGAGCTGTTTTTT.

The rearrangement uses TRBV5-4 and TRBJ1-5, with 7 bases fitting TRBD1. J lost 2 bases, V lost 4 bases, and 3 bases had no gene match. Germline V gene sequence: CDR1 SGHNT, CDR2 YYREEE (reference sequence). This CDR3 spans 14 amino acids. CDR3 sequence reads: CASSLQGGNQPQHF. CDR3 DNA: TGTGCCAGCAGCCTCCAGGGGGGCAATCAGCCCCAGCATTTT.

The CDR3 sequence is CASSEGTGAGNTIYF. CDR3 bases: TGTGCCAGCAGTGAAGGGACAGGGGCTGGAAACACCATATATTTT. The V and J genes are TRBV2 and TRBJ1-3, with 9 bases matching TRBD1. The germline gives CDR1 SNHLY, CDR2 FYNNEI. The CDR3 has 15 residues. V lost 1 base, J lost 2 bases, and 0 bases stayed unmatched. The full variable domain, its missing parts supplied by reference TRBV2 and TRBJ1-3, is EPEVTQTPSHQVTQMGQEVILRCVPISNHLYFYWYRQILGQKVEFLVSFYNNEISEKSEIFDDQFSVERPDGSNFTLKIRSTKLEDSAMYFCASSEGTGAGNTIYFGEGSWLTVV.

The rearrangement uses TRBV27 and TRBJ2-1; D unclear. CDR1 is MNHEY, CDR2 SMNVEV, per germline (reference sequence). The CDR3 loop spans 15 amino acids. The V end lost 6 bases, the J end lost 0 bases, and 12 bases lay between the germline ends. The CDR3 DNA sequence: TGTGCCAGCAGCGTGGGGATTAGCTCCTACAATGAGCAGTTCTTC. Protein sequence: CASSVGISSYNEQFF.